This passage covers 30 T cell receptor beta chains from one sample sequenced in a study of tumor-infiltrating lymphocytes in primary liver carcinoma. Unsorted bulk tissue, about 19-31 mg of it, served as the source for co-extraction of RNA and DNA. Reverse transcription of about 500 ng total RNA with a constant-region primer produced TCR beta cDNA. Three nested multiplex PCR rounds of slightly modified ARM-PCR generated TCR beta libraries. TRBV1-TRBV30 forward primers and a C-beta reverse primer were used in the first two PCR rounds, which each ran for nine to ten cycles. TCRdb redid the calling of the multiplex PCR reads with MiXCR, one entry per CDR3 protein. The data hold roughly 100,000 distinct CDR3 sequences, with about 62% observed a single time. The sample taken for sequencing was liver tumor tissue from sampling region 2. Subset defined: tumor region T2, inferior pole. Receptors were obtained from a woman aged 55-70 years with primary liver carcinoma and hepatitis B virus infection.

This clonotype occurred many times. The genes are TRBV6-6 and TRBJ1-3; a weak D match, TRBD1 (5 bases). The CDR3 runs 13 residues. The germline gives CDR1 MNHNY, CDR2 SVGAGI (reference sequence). Trimming pared 7 bases from V and 0 bases from J, leaving 7 bases between. The CDR3 DNA is TGTGCCAGCAAGGGGTTCTCTGGAAACACCATATATTTT. It codes for CASKGFSGNTIYF.

In the case of this clonotype: A junction boundary mismatches the germline segment, possibly from a read error. The chain joins TRBV29-1 to TRBJ2-3; perhaps D is TRBD1 or TRBD2 (6 bases each). CDR1 and CDR2 (germline): SQVTM, ANQGSEA. CDR3 length: 13 amino acids. Here the CDR3 DNA reads TGCAGCGTTGATCTGGGGGGCACGGATACGCAGTATTTT. This codes for CSVDLGGTDTQYF.

A word on this clonotype: A much larger clone lies one base from this, so it may be a read error. The rearrangement links TRBV14 to TRBJ2-5; tentative D call: TRBD1 (6 bases). Germline lookup yields CDR1 SGHDN and CDR2 FVKESK. The CDR3 length is 15 residues. The CDR3 nucleotides are TGTGCCAGCAGCCAAGTACAGGGCCTTGGCGAGACCCACTACTTC. It specifies CASSQVQGLGETHYF.

Concerning this clonotype itself: It is likely a read error, because the conserved phenylalanine at the end of the CDR3 is missing. V and J are TRBV11-2 and TRBJ2-3; D might be TRBD2 (5 bases). The germline V gene encodes CDR1 SGHAT and CDR2 FQNNGV. V lost 5 bases to trimming and J lost 5 bases, with 23 bases between them. The CDR3 sequence is 17 residues long. Written as DNA, the CDR3 is TGTGCCAGCAGCCCGAATCGTGGGAGCCGGTTAGGAGATACGCAGTATTTA. It translates to CASSPNRGSRLGDTQYL.

The rearrangement uses TRBV11-2 and TRBJ2-5; 10 nucleotides line up with TRBD2. This CDR3 contains 14 residues. After removal of 7 bases from V and 11 bases from J, the junction contained 13 bases not matched to a gene. Looked up from germline, CDR1 is SGHAT and CDR2 is FQNNGV. The CDR3 loop is CASNPSGGGQSQYF. The CDR3 DNA is TGTGCCAGCAACCCTAGCGGGGGCGGTCAGTCTCAGTACTTC.

Notes on this clonotype: Because it lacks the conserved phenylalanine or tryptophan at the end, this CDR3 is likely a read error. It is unclear where the CDR3 begins or ends on the DNA, so no DNA is shown, and the CDR3 is as TCRdb lists it. The V call is TRBV11-2, the J call TRBJ2-1; TRBD2 is the table's D call, not checked against the DNA. Germline-derived CDR1 and CDR2 are SGHAT and FQNNGV. The CDR3 is 15 residues long, ends included. The CDR3 sequence is CASSLPGLWENEQFS.

About this clonotype: Since a much larger clone is just one base distant, this may be a read error. The chain employs TRBV20-1 and TRBJ2-7, with TRBD2 identical over 9 bases. Germline V gene sequence: CDR1 DFQATT, CDR2 SNEGSKA (reference sequence). The CDR3 contains 14 residues. The DNA of the CDR3 is TGCAGTGCTAGGAATCCTAGCGGGGCCTACGAGCAGCACTTC. It yields the protein CSARNPSGAYEQHF.

Remarks on this clonotype: The junction and the germline gene differ at one end; a read error may be behind it. The chain is built from TRBV10-3 and TRBJ2-2; TRBD1 is a possible D gene (5 bases). The CDR3 runs to 12 residues. Germline V lookup: CDR1 ENHRY, CDR2 SYGVKD. DNA for the CDR3: TGTGCCATCAGGTCTGGGGCCGGGCAGCTGTTTTTT. Amino acid sequence: CAIRSGAGQLFF.

Concerning this clonotype itself: A much more abundant neighbour one base away suggests this may be a read error. V gene TRBV5-4 combines with J gene TRBJ2-2; 7 bases match TRBD1. The CDR3 sequence is 14 residues long. Germline-derived CDR1 and CDR2 are SGHNT and YYREEE (reference sequence). This chain's CDR3 is CANSHGQDTGELFF. As DNA, the CDR3 is TGTGCCAACAGCCACGGACAGGACACCGGGGAGCTGTTTTTT.

In regard to this clonotype: A read error may account for a junction end that differs from germline. This chain connects TRBV29-1 to TRBJ2-1; either TRBD1 or TRBD2 may fit D (5 bases each). Germline V gives CDR1 SQVTM, CDR2 ANQGSEA. The CDR3 covers 15 residues. The CDR3 nucleotides read TGCAGCGTTGAAGACCGGATTGTCATGGGGGATGAGCTGTTCTTC. Amino acid sequence: CSVEDRIVMGDELFF.

The chain couples TRBV6-5 to TRBJ2-2, with D perhaps matching TRBD1 or TRBD2 (5 bases each). The CDR3 is made up of 15 amino acids. CDR1 MNHEY and CDR2 SVGAGI come from the germline V gene. V lost 9 bases and J 5 bases, leaving 19 bases between the germline ends. The CDR3 here is CASNSLRGVTGELFF. The CDR3 bases are TGTGCCAGTAACTCCTTGCGAGGGGTTACCGGGGAGCTGTTTTTT.

This clonotype was detected a few times. A much larger clone differs from this one at a single base, so this may be a read error. The chain has TRBV6-5 and TRBJ1-6; 7 positions match TRBD1. The CDR3 is 13 residues long. Germline values: CDR1 MNHEY, CDR2 SVGAGI. V was clipped by 6 bases and J by 11 bases; unmatched bases: 7. CDR3 amino acids: CASRITGDPPLHF. The CDR3 region has the DNA TGTGCCAGCAGAATAACAGGGGATCCACCCCTCCACTTT.

V gene TRBV29-1 combines with J gene TRBJ2-1; D is possibly TRBD1 or TRBD2 (5 bases each). The CDR3 covers 14 residues. Germline CDR1 is SQVTM and CDR2 is ANQGSEA. Trimming took 5 bases from V and 6 from J, leaving 17 bases between them. The CDR3 nucleotides read TGCAGCGTTCACCCTGGGACGAACTTCAATGAGCAGTTCTTC. Translation gives CSVHPGTNFNEQFF.

V is TRBV10-3 and J is TRBJ2-1; 7 positions match TRBD2. The CDR3 sequence is 14 residues long. The V segment lost 9 bases and the J segment 7 bases; nucleotides outside the gene matches: 12. Germline CDR1 is ENHRY and CDR2 is SYGVKD. The CDR3 reads CAIGESGIWNEQFF. CDR3 in DNA: TGTGCCATAGGAGAGAGCGGGATTTGGAATGAGCAGTTCTTC.

With regard to this clonotype: A read error may account for a junction end that differs from germline. The chain employs TRBV29-1 and TRBJ2-5; 7 bases line up with TRBD1. This CDR3 spans 15 amino acids. In germline, CDR1 is SQVTM, CDR2 ANQGSEA. This CDR3 reads CSSEGGTGEQETHYF. In nucleotides, the CDR3 is TGCAGCTCTGAAGGGGGAACAGGGGAACAAGAGACCCACTACTTC. The full variable domain, in which reference TRBV29-1 and TRBJ2-5 provide the parts outside the CDR3, is SAVISQKPSRDICQRGTSLTIQCQVDSQVTMMFWYRQQPGQSLTLIATANQGSEATYESGFVIDKFPISRPNLTFSTLTVSNMSPEDSSIYLCSSEGGTGEQETHYFGPGTRLLVL.

This rearrangement joins TRBV29-1 to TRBJ2-3; D not resolved. The CDR3 has 13 residues. Trimming stripped 4 bases from V and 2 bases from J, with 10 bases between. Germline CDR1 reads SQVTM; CDR2 reads ANQGSEA. CDR3 sequence: CSVGWHNTDTQYF. CDR3 coding DNA: TGCAGCGTTGGTTGGCATAACACAGATACGCAGTATTTT.

This clonotype came up many times. The chain recombines TRBV5-1 with TRBJ2-1; D is perhaps TRBD1 (6 bases). CDR3 size: 15 residues. The germline V gene encodes CDR1 SGHRS and CDR2 YFSETQ. V was shortened by 4 bases and J by 2 bases, with 13 bases between the two germline ends. In nucleotides, the CDR3 is TGCGCCAGCAGCATCACTGACAGGCCCTACAATGAGCAGTTCTTC. It encodes CASSITDRPYNEQFF.

Remarks on this clonotype: One end of the junction is discordant with germline, which a read error may explain. CDR3 region: CASSQGASGTGELFF. The CDR3 DNA follows: TGTGCCAGCAGCCAAGGGGCTAGTGGCACCGGGGAGTTGTTTTTT. The chain is built from TRBV11-2 and TRBJ2-2, with D perhaps matching TRBD1 or TRBD2 (5 bases each). This CDR3 has 15 amino acids. In germline, CDR1 is SGHAT, CDR2 FQNNGV.

As for this clonotype: A junction end diverges from the germline sequence, so it may reflect a read error. The V call is TRBV4-1, the J call TRBJ2-5, with D possibly being TRBD1 (6 bases). CDR3 size: 15 residues. The germline CDR1 and CDR2 sequences are MGHRA and YSYEKL. This CDR3 is CAISHGGHGRETQYF. The CDR3 region has the DNA TGCGCCATCAGCCATGGGGGACATGGACGCGAGACCCAGTACTTC.

This clonotype was recorded once. The CDR3: CASSRGVSASGSHEQYF. CDR3 sequence (DNA): TGTGCCAGCTCCCGCGGGGTTTCGGCTAGCGGGAGCCACGAGCAGTACTTC. The chain couples TRBV18 to TRBJ2-7; 10 positions agree with TRBD2. CDR1 and CDR2 (germline): KGHSH, LQKENI. V was pared by 6 bases and J by 5 bases, with 16 bases of the junction left unmatched. The CDR3 totals 17 residues.

This clonotype was seen repeatedly, ten times or more. V and J are TRBV13 and TRBJ2-1; 14 bases line up with TRBD2. The V gene end was trimmed by 5 bases and the J gene end by 4 bases; junction bases not matched to a gene: 10. The CDR3 is 18 residues long. CDR1 is PRHDT and CDR2 is FYEKMQ in the germline V gene (reference sequence). The CDR3 sequence is CASSRLAGGVGLYNEQFF. The CDR3 DNA follows: TGTGCCAGCAGCCGACTAGCGGGGGGGGTTGGGTTATACAATGAGCAGTTCTTC. Full variable domain (rest looked up from reference TRBV13 and TRBJ2-1): AAGVIQSPRHLIKEKRETATLKCYPIPRHDTVYWYQQGPGQDPQFLISFYEKMQSDKGSIPDRFSAQQFSDYHSELNMSSLELGDSALYFCASSRLAGGVGLYNEQFFGPGTRLTVL.

Remarks on this clonotype: The junction does not match germline at one end; this may be a read error. This chain connects TRBV11-3 to TRBJ2-3, with D tentatively TRBD2 (5 bases). CDR3 length equals 14 residues. The V gene's germline CDR1 is SGHNT and CDR2 YENEEA. CDR3 bases: TGCACCAGCAGGTTCAGGACTAGCACAGATACGCAGTATTTT. This encodes CTSRFRTSTDTQYF. Looking up the rest from reference TRBV11-3 and TRBJ2-3 gives the full variable domain: EAGVVQSPRYKIIEKKQPVAFWCNPISGHNTLYWYLQNLGQGPELLIRYENEEAVDDSQLPKDRFSAERLKGVDSTLKIQPAELGDSAVYLCTSRFRTSTDTQYFGPGTRLTVL.

The CDR3 protein is CASSRAQACEQYF. In DNA, the CDR3 is TGTGCCAGCAGCAGAGCCCAAGCATGCGAGCAGTACTTC. The chain employs TRBV11-2 and TRBJ2-7; D is unclear. Germline CDR1 is SGHAT and CDR2 is FQNNGV. The CDR3 sequence is 13 residues long. V dropped 5 bases and J dropped 6 bases, with 14 bases sitting between them.

The chain couples TRBV4-2 to TRBJ1-2; TRBD1 matches at 7 bases. The CDR3 consists of 16 residues. Unmatched junction bases numbered 14, after V lost 1 base and J lost 9 bases. Germline values: CDR1 LGHNA, CDR2 YNFKEQ. For the CDR3, the DNA is TGTGCCAGCAGCCAAGGACAGGGAAATTGGCTTAATCGCTACACCTTC. This encodes CASSQGQGNWLNRYTF.

Remarks on this clonotype: With a much larger clone just one base away, this may be a read error. The gene calls are TRBV14 and TRBJ2-3, with D maybe TRBD2 (5 bases). Germline V gene sequence: CDR1 SGHDN, CDR2 FVKESK. This CDR3 contains 15 residues. CDR3: CTSSQVRGWPDTQYF. As DNA, the CDR3 is TGTACCAGCAGCCAAGTCCGGGGATGGCCAGATACGCAGTATTTT.

This chain connects TRBV7-9 to TRBJ2-1; TRBD2 matches 8 bases. The V segment lost 8 bases and the J segment 0 bases; nucleotides outside the gene matches: 3. Germline V gene data show CDR1 as SEHNR and CDR2 as FQNEAQ (reference sequence). This CDR3 spans 14 amino acids. The CDR3 sequence: CASRSGSSYNEQFF. The CDR3, as DNA: TGTGCCAGCCGGAGCGGGAGCTCCTACAATGAGCAGTTCTTC. Complete variable domain (other parts from reference TRBV7-9 and TRBJ2-1): DTGVSQNPRHKITKRGQNVTFRCDPISEHNRLYWYRQTLGQGPEFLTYFQNEAQLEKSRLLSDRFSAERPKGSFSTLEIQRTEQGDSAMYLCASRSGSSYNEQFFGPGTRLTVL.

Regarding this clonotype: At one of its ends the junction is not consistent with the germline gene, which may arise from a read error. The chain combines TRBV11-2 with TRBJ2-2, with D possibly being TRBD1 (6 bases). CDR3 length equals 17 residues. Germline V gives CDR1 SGHAT, CDR2 FQNNGV. CDR3 coding DNA: TGTGCCAGCAGCTTACGCATGACAGGCTTGAACATCGGGGAGCTGTTTTTT. Amino acid sequence: CASSLRMTGLNIGELFF. Full variable domain (rest looked up from reference TRBV11-2 and TRBJ2-2): EAGVAQSPRYKIIEKRQSVAFWCNPISGHATLYWYQQILGQGPKLLIQFQNNGVVDDSQLPKDRFSAERLKGVDSTLKIQPAKLEDSAVYLCASSLRMTGLNIGELFFGEGSRLTVL.

V usage is TRBV19 and J usage is TRBJ2-1, with D possibly being TRBD1 (6 bases). The CDR3 is made up of 14 amino acids. Trimming removed 7 bases at V and 4 bases at J, with 14 bases between. The germline CDR1 and CDR2 sequences are LNHDA and SQIVND (reference sequence). The CDR3 bases are TGTGCCAGTATAGGTAACAGGGATTACAATGAGCAGTTCTTC. Amino acid sequence: CASIGNRDYNEQFF.

This clonotype was detected once. It is likely a read error, because the conserved phenylalanine at the end of the CDR3 is missing. The chain employs TRBV4-2 and TRBJ2-3, with D perhaps given as TRBD1 or TRBD2 (6 bases each). This CDR3 has 15 amino acids. From germline, CDR1 is LGHNA and CDR2 YNFKEQ. V lost 8 bases, J lost 4 bases, and 19 bases lay in between. In nucleotides, the CDR3 is TGTGCCAGCGGCCCGGTAGCGGAGGGGGCAGATACGCAGTATTCT. Its translation: CASGPVAEGADTQYS.

The chain recombines TRBV29-1 with TRBJ2-7; D uncertain. V lost 7 bases to trimming and J lost 6 bases, with 28 bases between them. CDR3 length: 16 amino acids. CDR1 is SQVTM, CDR2 ANQGSEA, per germline. The CDR3 nucleotides read TGCAGCGCCACTACCCGAGAGACACACATTTCATGCGAGCAGTACTTC. Its protein product is CSATTRETHISCEQYF.